The 26 T cell receptor beta chains below were found in one sample sequenced in a study of cytomegalovirus exposure and HLA in healthy donors. Researchers ran the PCR with 60 Vbeta and 13 Jbeta primers. The method was immunoSEQ multiplex PCR; TCRdb's version includes in-frame clones alone and lacks a portion of them. There are roughly 120,000 clones in the sample, with 6.8% held by the top ten. Sequencing was performed on PBMCs. Receptors originate from a man aged 40-49 years in good health and CMV-seropositive.

This chain uses TRBV5-1 with TRBJ2-7, with 7 nucleotides matching TRBD2. CDR3 length equals 15 residues. Losses at the gene ends were 4 bases for V and 0 bases for J; bases not matched to a gene: 7. Germline CDR1 reads SGHRS; CDR2 reads YFSETQ. This CDR3 is CASSDSGTTSYEQYF. In nucleotides, the CDR3 is TGCGCCAGCAGCGATTCCGGGACTACCTCCTACGAGCAGTACTTC. Full variable domain (remainder filled in from reference TRBV5-1 and TRBJ2-7): KAGVTQTPRYLIKTRGQQVTLSCSPISGHRSVSWYQQTPGQGLQFLFEYFSETQRNKGNFPGRFSGRQFSNSRSEMNVSTLELGDSALYLCASSDSGTTSYEQYFGPGTRLTVT.

The chain joins TRBV9 to TRBJ2-7; 8 nucleotides agree with TRBD1. This CDR3 region has 15 residues. V trimming: 0 bases; J trimming: 1 base; junction bases outside the gene matches: 3. Germline V gene data show CDR1 as SGDLS and CDR2 as YYNGEE. The CDR3 here is CASSVAGGDSYEQYF. The CDR3 DNA reads TGTGCCAGCAGCGTAGCAGGGGGCGATTCCTACGAGCAGTACTTC.

The chain combines TRBV28 with TRBJ2-7, with 7 bases aligning to TRBD2. Germline V gene sequence: CDR1 MDHEN, CDR2 SYDVKM. The CDR3 length is 12 residues. The V segment lost 6 bases and the J segment 4 bases; nucleotides outside the gene matches: 3. CDR3 in DNA: TGTGCCAGCAGCCCCGGGGGGTACGAGCAGTACTTC. Encoded protein: CASSPGGYEQYF.

The CDR3 sequence: CASHLSSGNTIYF. CDR3 in DNA: TGTGCCAGTCACTTATCCTCTGGAAACACCATATATTTT. The chain couples TRBV2 to TRBJ1-3; D unclear. The germline V gene encodes CDR1 SNHLY and CDR2 FYNNEI. Trimming cost V 9 bases and J 0 bases, with 9 bases left between them. The CDR3 has 13 amino acids.

The chain uses TRBV2 and TRBJ2-5; unclear D gene. The DNA end lines up better with TRBJ2-7; the J call may be wrong. Germline CDR1 and CDR2: SNHLY and FYNNEI. CDR3 length: 12 amino acids. CDR3 residues: CASSVDSYEQYF. The CDR3 region has the DNA TGTGCCAGCAGTGTCGACTCCTACGAGCAGTACTTC.

J is TRBJ2-5 and V is TRBV11-2, with D possibly matching TRBD1 (6 bases). The tail of the sequence fits TRBJ2-7 better, so the J call may be wrong. The CDR3 runs to 15 residues. Per germline, CDR1 SGHAT and CDR2 FQNNGV. The CDR3 region has the DNA TGTGCCAGCAGCTCCTCTCCGGGACAATCCTACGAGCAGTACTTC. Translating gives CASSSSPGQSYEQYF.

This chain uses TRBV9 with TRBJ2-5, with TRBD2 matching over 12 bases. This CDR3 is built from 14 residues. The J segment lost 8 bases and the V segment lost 5 bases, leaving 7 bases of the junction unmatched. Per the germline V gene, CDR1 is SGDLS and CDR2 is YYNGEE. This chain's CDR3 is CASRETSGSGTQYF. Here the CDR3 DNA reads TGTGCCAGCAGGGAGACTAGCGGGAGTGGTACCCAGTACTTC.

This chain joins TRBV4-2 and TRBJ1-2, with TRBD1 identical over 10 bases. The CDR3 extends over 14 amino acids. Losses at the gene ends were 2 bases for V and 6 bases for J; bases not matched to a gene: 3. The germline V gene encodes CDR1 LGHNA and CDR2 YNFKEQ. CDR3 nucleotide sequence: TGTGCCAGCAGCCAACCCGGGACAGGGGATGGCTACACCTTC. Translating gives CASSQPGTGDGYTF.

The rearrangement joins TRBV4-1 to TRBJ1-5; no reliable D call. Looked up from germline, CDR1 is MGHRA and CDR2 is YSYEKL. V was trimmed by 0 bases and J by 0 bases, leaving 9 bases between them. The CDR3 spans 16 residues. In DNA form, the CDR3 reads TGCGCCAGCAGCCAAGATTGGGCTGCTAGCAATCAGCCCCAGCATTTT. Translating gives CASSQDWAASNQPQHF.

V is TRBV29-1 and J is TRBJ2-7; D may be TRBD2 (6 bases). Germline values: CDR1 SQVTM, CDR2 ANQGSEA. This CDR3 region has 13 residues. Trimming removed 4 bases from V and 6 bases from J, with 16 bases in between. CDR3 coding DNA: TGCAGCGTTGGTGGTGGAGTCGGGAGCGAGCAGTACTTC. Amino acids: CSVGGGVGSEQYF.

The chain is built from TRBV28 and TRBJ1-2; no clear D gene. The V gene lost 2 bases and the J gene lost 3 bases, with 7 bases spanning the gap. The CDR3 sequence is 13 residues long. Germline-derived CDR1 and CDR2 are MDHEN and SYDVKM. DNA of the CDR3: TGTGCCAGCAGTTTAGTGAGAGACTATGGCTACACCTTC. Protein: CASSLVRDYGYTF.

The chain joins TRBV27 to TRBJ2-7, with 10 bases identical to TRBD2. CDR1 and CDR2 (germline): MNHEY, SMNVEV (reference sequence). J gave up 3 bases and V 5 bases, and 7 bases lay outside the gene matches. This CDR3 region has 15 residues. CDR3 in amino acids: CASSPQAGGGYEQYF. CDR3 nucleotide sequence: TGTGCCAGCAGTCCACAAGCGGGAGGGGGCTACGAGCAGTACTTC.

The chain recombines TRBV7-6 with TRBJ1-3; 8 nucleotides match TRBD1. Per the germline V gene, CDR1 is SGHVS and CDR2 is FNYEAQ. This CDR3 region has 15 residues. V lost 5 bases to trimming and J lost 4 bases; unmatched junction nucleotides: 7. The CDR3 is CASSPRQGTGNTIYF. The CDR3 DNA is TGTGCCAGCAGCCCAAGACAGGGGACCGGAAACACCATATATTTT.

The chain uses TRBV7-2 and TRBJ1-5; possibly TRBD1 for D (6 bases). The germline V gene encodes CDR1 SGHTA and CDR2 FQGNSA. Trimming shortened V by 0 bases and J by 6 bases, and 12 bases separated the two germline ends. CDR3 length: 15 residues. CDR3 in amino acids: CASSLAGGVGQPQHF. The CDR3 nucleotides read TGTGCCAGCAGCTTAGCAGGGGGAGTCGGTCAGCCCCAGCATTTT. The full variable domain, completed using reference TRBV7-2 and TRBJ1-5, is GAGVSQSPSNKVTEKGKDVELRCDPISGHTALYWYRQSLGQGLEFLIYFQGNSAPDKSGLPSDRFSAERTGGSVSTLTIQRTQQEDSAVYLCASSLAGGVGQPQHFGDGTRLSIL.

This chain joins TRBV5-4 and TRBJ2-7, with 8 nucleotides matching TRBD2. J lost 4 bases, V lost 2 bases, and 5 bases had no gene match. The CDR3 length is 14 residues. From germline, CDR1 is SGHNT and CDR2 YYREEE (reference sequence). The CDR3 region has the DNA TGTGCCAGCAGCTTCCCTCAGCGGGAGTACGAGCAGTACTTC. Its translation is CASSFPQREYEQYF.

V and J are TRBV2 and TRBJ2-3; D unclear. The V end was cut by 7 bases, the J end by 0 bases, with 8 bases between. This CDR3 has 13 residues. Germline-derived CDR1 and CDR2 are SNHLY and FYNNEI. In DNA form, the CDR3 reads TGTGCCAGCATTGCGGATAGCACAGATACGCAGTATTTT. This sequence encodes CASIADSTDTQYF.

The V call is TRBV9, the J call TRBJ2-5; possibly TRBD1 for D (5 bases). The J call may be faulty, since TRBJ2-7 better matches the DNA end. CDR1 SGDLS and CDR2 YYNGEE come from the germline V gene. CDR3 length: 14 residues. DNA for the CDR3: TGTGCCAGCAGCGTAGGGCAGGGCCCCTACGAGCAGTACTTC. Encoded protein: CASSVGQGPYEQYF.

The rearrangement joins TRBV30 to TRBJ1-2, with 8 bases identical to TRBD1. This CDR3 has 11 residues. Per the germline V gene, CDR1 is GTSNPN and CDR2 is SVGIG (reference sequence). CDR3: CSQGQAYGYTF. The CDR3, as DNA: TGTTCTCAGGGACAGGCCTATGGCTACACCTTC. The full variable domain, its missing parts supplied by reference TRBV30 and TRBJ1-2, is SQTIHQWPATLVQPVGSPLSLECTVEGTSNPNLYWYRQAAGRGLQLLFYSVGIGQISSEVPQNLSASRPQDRQFILSSKKLLLSDSGFYLCSQGQAYGYTFGSGTRLTVV.

This chain uses TRBV7-8 with TRBJ2-7; 8 positions agree with TRBD2. Germline V gene sequence: CDR1 SGHVS, CDR2 FQNEAQ. The CDR3 contains 15 residues. V gave up 1 base and J gave up 1 base; unmatched junction bases: 3. In DNA, the CDR3 is TGTGCCAGCAGCTTAGAGGCTAGCGGGTCCTACGAGCAGTACTTC. Translating it yields CASSLEASGSYEQYF.

V usage is TRBV5-1 and J usage is TRBJ2-5; 9 bases line up with TRBD1. Germline trimming cut 4 bases from V and 0 bases from J; bases unmatched to any gene: 1. The germline V gene has CDR1 SGHRS and CDR2 YFSETQ. The CDR3 is made up of 14 amino acids. The CDR3 DNA is TGCGCCAGCAGCCGGACAGGGGACCAAGAGACCCAGTACTTC. The encoded protein is CASSRTGDQETQYF.

The chain joins TRBV5-1 to TRBJ2-7, with a possible D match to TRBD2 (6 bases). The V end lost 4 bases, the J end lost 2 bases, and 19 bases lay between the germline ends. From germline, CDR1 is SGHRS and CDR2 YFSETQ. CDR3 size: 16 residues. The CDR3 region is CASSPSRGIHAYEQYF. For the CDR3, the DNA is TGCGCCAGCAGCCCCTCACGGGGGATACACGCCTACGAGCAGTACTTC. Full variable domain (rest looked up from reference TRBV5-1 and TRBJ2-7): KAGVTQTPRYLIKTRGQQVTLSCSPISGHRSVSWYQQTPGQGLQFLFEYFSETQRNKGNFPGRFSGRQFSNSRSEMNVSTLELGDSALYLCASSPSRGIHAYEQYFGPGTRLTVT.

V is TRBV2 and J is TRBJ1-4, with D perhaps TRBD1 (5 bases). The CDR3 sequence is 15 residues long. The V end was cut by 5 bases, the J end by 7 bases, with 17 bases between. Germline CDR1 SNHLY, CDR2 FYNNEI. The CDR3 DNA follows: TGTGCCAGCAGTAGAGTGGGGACCGGGGGTGAAAAACTGTTTTTT. Residues: CASSRVGTGGEKLFF.

The chain combines TRBV5-1 with TRBJ2-1; TRBD2 is a possible D gene (6 bases). The V gene lost 1 base and the J gene lost 6 bases, with 14 bases spanning the gap. Germline CDR1 and CDR2: SGHRS and YFSETQ. This CDR3 region has 15 residues. The CDR3 nucleotides are TGCGCCAGCAGCTTGATCGCGGGACCAGTCAATGAGCAGTTCTTC. Translating gives CASSLIAGPVNEQFF.

This chain uses TRBV30 with TRBJ1-4; the D is unclear. This CDR3 contains 13 residues. The V gene lost 3 bases and the J gene lost 3 bases, with 8 bases spanning the gap. CDR1 is GTSNPN and CDR2 is SVGIG in the germline V gene (reference sequence). CDR3 loop: CAWSGLSNEKLFF. CDR3 DNA: TGTGCCTGGAGCGGACTGTCTAATGAAAAACTGTTTTTT.

The chain carries TRBV6-1 and TRBJ2-1, with TRBD2 identical over 12 bases. The CDR3 is 14 amino acids. With V trimmed by 6 bases and J by 4 bases, 1 base remained unmatched. Germline CDR1 is MNHNS and CDR2 is SASEGT. The CDR3 DNA follows: TGTGCCAGCAGCGGGACTAGCGGGTACAATGAGCAGTTCTTC. It encodes CASSGTSGYNEQFF.

The chain carries TRBV19 and TRBJ1-4; 8 bases align to TRBD1. The CDR3 is 14 amino acids. With 6 bases clipped from V and 8 bases from J, the junction kept 8 bases outside the gene matches. Germline CDR1 reads LNHDA; CDR2 reads SQIVND (reference sequence). CDR3 amino acids: CASRNRGTEEKLFF. The CDR3, as DNA: TGTGCCAGTAGGAACAGGGGGACGGAAGAAAAACTGTTTTTT.